Presented here are 21 T cell receptor beta chains from one specimen sequenced in a study of regulatory T cells in long-lasting Graves disease. Construction of the TCR beta libraries employed iRepertoire HTBI primers in conjunction with Arm-PCR of CDR3 regions. TCRdb reprocessed the multiplex PCR reads via MiXCR and lists one record per CDR3 protein. The sample shows under 450,000 distinct CDR3 sequences, 15% to 20% of them seen only once. Time point: newly diagnosed GD, antithyroid drugs for less than 3 months. Preparation of the TCR library used RNA extracted from PBMCs. The same data also went into a second study, on T cells in Graves' hyperthyroidism and ophthalmopathy.

The sequences come from peripheral blood mononuclear cells (PBMCs), collected at new diagnosis, from a patient treated with antithyroid drugs. The receptor set was obtained from a young woman with Graves disease.

This clonotype was counted between two and nine times. A much larger clone lies one base from this, so it may be a read error. The chain joins TRBV18 to TRBJ2-1; 10 bases match TRBD1. The CDR3 is 16 residues long. Per germline, CDR1 KGHSH and CDR2 LQKENI. Trimming removed 5 bases from V and 8 bases from J; junction bases left unmatched: 12. The CDR3 DNA reads as TGTGCCAGCTCAGGCTACCGGGACAGGGGCGTGGATGAGCAGTTCTTC. Its translation is CASSGYRDRGVDEQFF.

Note on this clonotype: A much larger clone sits a single nucleotide away, making a read error possible. The chain joins TRBV6-9 to TRBJ1-5; no firm D call. V was clipped by 4 bases and J by 3 bases, with 7 bases between them. Germline assignment: CDR1 MNHGY and CDR2 SVAAGI. This CDR3 region has 13 residues. The CDR3 sequence: CASSLSINQPQHF. DNA of the CDR3: TGTGCCAGCAGTTTGAGCATCAATCAGCCCCAGCATTTT.

The chain joins TRBV28 to TRBJ1-3; D uncertain. The V and J ends lost 7 bases and 0 bases respectively, with 10 bases between them. The V gene's germline CDR1 is MDHEN and CDR2 SYDVKM. There are 14 residues in the CDR3. The CDR3 loop reads CASNSEGSGNTIYF. Written as DNA, the CDR3 is TGTGCCAGCAACTCCGAAGGCTCTGGAAACACCATATATTTT.

Many counts were recorded for this clonotype. The rearrangement uses TRBV7-3 and TRBJ2-7, with D perhaps matching TRBD1 (5 bases). The CDR3 has 16 residues. Trimming shortened V by 2 bases and J by 0 bases, and 14 bases separated the two germline ends. CDR1 is SGHTA and CDR2 is FQGTGA in the germline V gene. CDR3 sequence (DNA): TGTGCCAGCAGCTTAGAAGTAAGGGGATACTCCTACGAGCAGTACTTC. This gives the protein CASSLEVRGYSYEQYF.

This clonotype has only a few counts. This chain joins TRBV19 and TRBJ2-3; 11 positions match TRBD1. Trimming removed 7 bases from V and 5 bases from J; junction bases left unmatched: 5. This CDR3 is built from 14 residues. The germline V gene encodes CDR1 LNHDA and CDR2 SQIVND (reference sequence). The CDR3 sequence is CASKDRGRGDTQYF. The CDR3 region has the DNA TGTGCCAGTAAGGACAGGGGGCGAGGAGATACGCAGTATTTT.

J is TRBJ1-5 and V is TRBV7-8, with D perhaps matching TRBD1 (5 bases). There are 15 residues in the CDR3. Germline V gene data show CDR1 as SGHVS and CDR2 as FQNEAQ. The ends were cut back, 1 base at V and 4 bases at J, with 11 bases in the middle. The CDR3 DNA reads as TGTGCCAGCAGCTTAGGAAGGGGTGGGAATCAGCCCCAGCATTTT. Amino acids: CASSLGRGGNQPQHF. The full variable domain, completed using reference TRBV7-8 and TRBJ1-5, is GAGVSQSPRYKVAKRGQDVALRCDPISGHVSLFWYQQALGQGPEFLTYFQNEAQLDKSGLPSDRFFAERPEGSVSTLKIQRTQQEDSAVYLCASSLGRGGNQPQHFGDGTRLSIL.

This clonotype was picked up many times. The chain uses TRBV2 and TRBJ1-4; 8 nucleotides align to TRBD1. The V gene end was trimmed by 6 bases and the J gene end by 10 bases; junction bases not matched to a gene: 4. Germline CDR1 SNHLY, CDR2 FYNNEI. This CDR3 contains 12 residues. This CDR3 is CASRATGGKLFF. DNA for the CDR3: TGTGCCAGCAGGGCCACAGGGGGAAAACTGTTTTTT.

This clonotype was seen ten or more times. The chain is built from TRBV11-2 and TRBJ2-5; TRBD1 matches 7 bases. This CDR3 has 14 amino acids. V lost 1 base to trimming and J lost 4 bases; unmatched junction nucleotides: 3. Germline assignment: CDR1 SGHAT and CDR2 FQNNGV. This CDR3 is CASSLAGGIETQYF. CDR3 nucleotide sequence: TGTGCCAGCAGCTTAGCAGGGGGTATAGAGACCCAGTACTTC.

J is TRBJ2-5 and V is TRBV5-1; 7 nucleotides agree with TRBD2. The length of the CDR3 is 15 residues. Trimming removed 4 bases from V and 7 bases from J; junction bases left unmatched: 13. The germline V gene encodes CDR1 SGHRS and CDR2 YFSETQ. DNA for the CDR3: TGCGCCAGCAGCAGCCAAGGGACTACCGGCGGGACCCAGTACTTC. Translation gives CASSSQGTTGGTQYF.

At least ten counts were recorded for this clonotype. The V and J genes are TRBV10-3 and TRBJ2-5; TRBD1 aligns across 9 bases. Germline-derived CDR1 and CDR2 are ENHRY and SYGVKD. This CDR3 is 14 amino acids long. Trimming removed 6 bases from V and 4 bases from J; junction bases left unmatched: 6. CDR3: CAISTGTGRETQYF. Here the CDR3 DNA reads TGTGCCATCAGCACCGGGACAGGGCGAGAGACCCAGTACTTC.

This clonotype showed up many times. The chain recombines TRBV2 with TRBJ1-1; no firm D call. The CDR3 sequence is 11 residues long. CDR1 SNHLY and CDR2 FYNNEI come from the germline V gene. Trimming left V 7 bases short and J 7 bases short, with 10 bases between. The CDR3, as DNA: TGTGCCAGCATCTGGACGATTGAAGCTTTCTTT. Its protein is CASIWTIEAFF.

This clonotype was observed at least ten times. The V call is TRBV12-5, the J call TRBJ1-6, with a weak D call TRBD1 (6 bases). V was shortened by 5 bases and J by 0 bases, with 14 bases between the two germline ends. CDR1 is LGHNT and CDR2 is FRNRAP in the germline V gene. The CDR3 runs to 17 residues. CDR3 sequence (DNA): TGTGCTAGTGGTCCCCCCCACAGGGACTCCTATAATTCACCCCTCCACTTT. This gives the protein CASGPPHRDSYNSPLHF. The whole variable domain, remainder taken from reference TRBV12-5 and TRBJ1-6, is DARVTQTPRHKVTEMGQEVTMRCQPILGHNTVFWYRQTMMQGLELLAYFRNRAPLDDSGMPKDRFSAEMPDATLATLKIQPSEPRDSAVYFCASGPPHRDSYNSPLHFGNGTRLTVT.

About this clonotype: This sequence may be a read error, since a much larger clone differs from it by one base. The chain couples TRBV24-1 to TRBJ1-5; weak D call: TRBD1 (6 bases). Germline lookup yields CDR1 KGHDR and CDR2 SFDVKD. This CDR3 is built from 16 residues. The CDR3 is CVTSEEAGARNQPQHF. The CDR3 DNA sequence: TGTGTCACCAGTGAAGAGGCAGGGGCGAGGAATCAGCCCCAGCATTTT.

In its sample, this clonotype was seen a few times. The rearrangement links TRBV4-2 to TRBJ2-7; weak D call: TRBD2 (6 bases). The V gene's germline CDR1 is LGHNA and CDR2 YNFKEQ. The CDR3 spans 15 residues. Trimming removed 0 bases from V and 4 bases from J, with 13 bases in between. The CDR3 here is CASSQDNSGGYEQYF. The CDR3 DNA follows: TGTGCCAGCAGCCAAGATAATAGCGGCGGGTACGAGCAGTACTTC.

The CDR3 loop reads CASSEARTGYEQYF. The CDR3 region has the DNA TGTGCCAGCAGTGAAGCTAGAACGGGTTACGAGCAGTACTTC. J is TRBJ2-7 and V is TRBV6-1; D is unresolved. The CDR3 has 14 amino acids. CDR1 and CDR2 from the germline V gene are MNHNS and SASEGT. Deletions cut 0 bases from V and 4 bases from J, with 10 bases between.

This clonotype was seen at least ten times. V and J are TRBV30 and TRBJ1-6, with D possibly being TRBD1 (5 bases). The CDR3 contains 13 residues. V was pared by 5 bases and J by 5 bases, with 10 bases between. Germline V gene lookup returns CDR1 GTSNPN and CDR2 SVGIG (reference sequence). The CDR3 region has the DNA TGTGCCTGGCAACAGGCCGATAATTCACCCCTCCACTTT. Translating gives CAWQQADNSPLHF.

This chain links TRBV7-9 with TRBJ1-2; D call uncertain. Between the trimmed V and J ends, which lost 5 bases and 6 bases, there was a span of 13 bases. Germline assignment: CDR1 SEHNR and CDR2 FQNEAQ (reference sequence). This CDR3 region has 13 residues. This chain's CDR3 is CASSVDGLHGYTF. CDR3 coding DNA: TGTGCCAGCAGCGTGGACGGGCTTCATGGCTACACCTTC.

The chain carries TRBV25-1 and TRBJ2-3, with 12 positions matching TRBD2. V trimming: 7 bases; J trimming: 9 bases; junction bases outside the gene matches: 8. CDR3 size: 14 residues. CDR1 is MGHDK and CDR2 is SYGVNS in the germline V gene. The CDR3 loop is CASNSLAGGGTQYF. DNA of the CDR3: TGTGCCAGCAATAGTCTAGCGGGGGGGGGGACGCAGTATTTT.

At least ten counts were recorded for this clonotype. This chain connects TRBV20-1 to TRBJ2-3; D assignment may be TRBD1 or TRBD2 (5 bases each). This CDR3 region has 15 residues. CDR1 and CDR2 (germline): DFQATT, SNEGSKA (reference sequence). The germline V and J ends were trimmed by 0 bases and 4 bases, with 14 bases remaining between them. For the CDR3, the DNA is TGCAGTGCTAGAGAGGGGGTCGTAAAAGCAGATACGCAGTATTTT. Its translation: CSAREGVVKADTQYF.

The V gene is TRBV6-1, the J gene TRBJ2-3; 14 bases line up with TRBD2. Germline V gives CDR1 MNHNS, CDR2 SASEGT. V was pared by 6 bases and J by 4 bases, with 9 bases of the junction left unmatched. The CDR3 totals 17 residues. This CDR3 reads CASSRPGLAGAPDTQYF. CDR3 nucleotides: TGTGCCAGCAGCCGACCGGGACTAGCGGGAGCTCCAGATACGCAGTATTTT.

This clonotype showed up many times. The gene calls are TRBV9 and TRBJ2-2; weak D call: TRBD2 (5 bases). The CDR3 extends over 14 amino acids. Germline loops: CDR1 SGDLS, CDR2 YYNGEE. Between the trimmed V and J ends, which lost 2 bases and 2 bases, there was a span of 7 bases. This chain's CDR3 is CASSVEVNTGELFF. DNA for the CDR3: TGTGCCAGCAGCGTGGAGGTTAACACCGGGGAGCTGTTTTTT.